This T cell receptor (beta chain) was recovered during a study of T cell responses to AZD1222 COVID-19 vaccine (dated by TCRdb to the early 2020s). For the study in its entirety: Because spike-specific TCR depth and breadth did not differ between the two schedules, AZD1222 recipients who got a second dose at roughly 4 weeks were pooled with those who got a second dose at roughly 12 weeks. TCR sequencing covered about 230 trial participants: about 210 given two doses of AZD1222 and 26 given two doses of MenACWY control vaccine. Trial participants were enrolled by age into subgroups of 18-55, 56-69 and 70-plus years, and about 150, 27 and 61 TCR-sequenced participants, respectively, were included in these subgroups. The paper's findings and limits, for the study overall: Spike-specific TCR breadth and depth rose significantly after two AZD1222 doses compared with day 0 and with MenACWY recipients. The 56-69-year group was small, and its depth increase did not reach significance, likely because of low power. Conclusions about previously exposed vaccinees were limited because only a handful of AZD1222 recipients were SARS-CoV-2 seropositive at baseline. Nearly half of unique spike-specific TCRs reportedly recognized epitopes outside regions mutated in the B.1.351 and B.1.1.7 variants. Vaccine-associated CD4 TCRs spanned the whole spike protein, with dominant responses in regions 160-218 and 743-854. Participants were mostly white British, with more females than males. The authors suggested clonal diversity may have been underestimated. Because no day 14 peak-response samples were available, repertoires were characterized only after the peak T cell response.

What this sample's time point label stands for: baseline before first vaccination. The vaccinee samples were drawn from two UK trials, COV001 and COV002, one of which was a single-blind randomized controlled phase 2/3 trial testing AZD1222 (ChAdOx1 nCoV-19) in healthy adults. Trial participant PBMC samples were collected at day 0 and day 28 after the second dose for TCRbeta chain sequencing. This clone was counted a single time. Its antigen specificity is not known. One base away there is no much larger clone; base qualities are not given. The CDR3 regions of human TCRbeta chains were subjected to immunosequencing. The authors processed their data as follows. TCRs in the repertoires were matched against a reference library of SARS-CoV-2-specific TCRs that had been generated with the MIRA antigen-specificity platform. Breadth meant the fraction of unique TCRs that were SARS-CoV-2-associated, whereas depth meant the fraction of total T cells that were SARS-CoV-2-associated. Using the MIRA data, each spike-specific TCR was mapped to the spike region that the TCR reacts to and placed in a CD4 or CD8 class. Log10-transformed breadth and depth values were compared by one-way ANOVA with Sidak's multiple comparisons tests. Entries here come from immuneACCESS through TCRdb and include only in-frame sequences with V and J called. Some clones fail to appear in such tables; in the studies checked, an unresolved V gene covers under half of the shortfall, and the cause of the remainder is unknown. V and J calls and clone size come straight from that table; D and trimming were deduced from the DNA. Recorded for this sample are about 110,000 clones; 89% of them occurred a single time. Clones ranked in the top ten supply less than 4.5% of the sample.

Trimming takes 0 bases from V and 11 bases from J, and the germline ends sit 16 bases apart. The CDR3 measures 14 amino acids from cysteine to phenylalanine. This entry keeps only the CDR3 DNA: 42 bases, framed from base 1. From the germline V gene, CDR1 is MGHRA and CDR2 is YSYEKL. In this chain, TRBV4-1 is recombined with TRBJ1-1; the D gene identity is not certain. The origin of this receptor is an adult in good health. Source: peripheral blood, taken on day 0 of AZD1222 vaccination. The CDR3 protein: CASSQDRTNPEAFF. The DNA sequence is given as TGCGCCAGCAGCCAAGATAGGACCAATCCAGAGGCTTTCTTT.